This T cell receptor beta chain was captured in a study of T-cell memory formation after mild COVID-19. Study-wide results and caveats: In pre-infection memory, a portion of responding clones appeared, which suggested that cross-reactive memory joined. Second-wave clones peaking on day 37 lacked confirmed SARS-CoV-2 specificity. There was a balanced CD4/CD8 profile in clones contracting day 15 to 85, and later expanders leaned CD4+.

There are a few counts of this clonotype. Its antigen is currently unknown. Using constant-segment primers, 5'RACE produced TCR alpha and TCR beta cDNA libraries carrying sample barcodes and UMIs. One entry per CDR3 protein results from TCRdb running MiXCR on the 5' RACE reads. The data hold under 400,000 distinct CDR3 sequences, with 25% to 30% observed a single time. Trimming cost V 1 base and J 2 bases, with 8 bases left between them. Germline V lookup: CDR1 SNHLY, CDR2 FYNNEI. This CDR3 is 15 amino acids long. Sequencing was carried out using PBMCs or a T cell subset sorted from them (not recorded which). This sequence joins TRBV2 and TRBJ1-4; D not resolved. The TCR comes from an adult woman who had mild COVID-19 (a few samples of this study predate the infection). Cell type and time point are not known. CDR3 residues: CASSEVRPTNEKLFF. The CDR3 nucleotides read TGTGCCAGCAGTGAAGTAAGGCCGACTAATGAAAAACTGTTTTTT.